Shown below are 14 T cell receptor beta chains from a single sample sequenced in a study of T cell clonotyping in hematopoietic cell transplantation. Profiled with immunoSEQ multiplex PCR; TCRdb holds only in-frame clones, not every one. The table shows approximately 22,000 clones, with about 90% occurring only once. Time point noted: recipient sample about 28 days before transplant, after cytoreduction. The specimen comprised peripheral blood mononuclear cells, sampled before stem cell transplant. These receptors came from a man between 18 and 35 years old with biphenotypic leukemia. Some clones in this sample may be carry-over from other donors' samples.

The V call is TRBV6-5, the J call TRBJ1-3; weak D call: TRBD1 (6 bases). The CDR3 is 15 amino acids. CDR1 and CDR2 (germline): MNHEY, SVGAGI. Trimming took off 8 bases at V and 3 bases at J, with 17 bases between the two ends. CDR3 amino acids: CASLSGQGYGNTIYF. Here the CDR3 DNA reads TGTGCCAGCCTTTCGGGTCAGGGGTATGGAAACACCATATATTTT.

This clone was counted once. The rearrangement joins TRBV19 to TRBJ1-1, with D maybe TRBD1 (5 bases). CDR3 size: 16 residues. Germline CDR1 reads LNHDA; CDR2 reads SQIVND (reference sequence). V lost 5 bases, J lost 1 base, and 17 bases lay in between. The CDR3 loop is CASSFRVGGRNTEAFF. DNA of the CDR3: TGTGCCAGTAGTTTCCGAGTGGGGGGGAGGAACACTGAAGCTTTCTTT.

V gene TRBV29-1 combines with J gene TRBJ1-1; TRBD1 matches 7 bases. Per germline, CDR1 SQVTM and CDR2 ANQGSEA. J was trimmed by 4 bases and V by 8 bases; bases with no gene match: 4. The CDR3 sequence is 11 residues long. The CDR3 DNA reads TGCAGCTTGCGGACAGGCACTGAAGCTTTCTTT. Its protein product is CSLRTGTEAFF.

This chain connects TRBV5-5 to TRBJ1-2; 11 nucleotides match TRBD1. Trimming at V came to 2 bases and at J to 8 bases, leaving 5 bases not matched to a gene. This CDR3 contains 14 residues. Germline lookup yields CDR1 SGHKS and CDR2 YYEKEE (reference sequence). Here the CDR3 DNA reads TGTGCCAGCAGCTTCGGGACAGGGGGGAAAGGCTACACCTTC. Amino acids: CASSFGTGGKGYTF.

J is TRBJ2-7 and V is TRBV28, with D hard to call. Germline V gene sequence: CDR1 MDHEN, CDR2 SYDVKM. Trimming shortened V by 4 bases and J by 1 base, and 5 bases separated the two germline ends. This CDR3 is built from 12 residues. The CDR3 is CASSYASYEQYF. CDR3 sequence (DNA): TGTGCCAGCAGTTACGCTTCCTACGAGCAGTACTTC.

The chain is built from TRBV6-1 and TRBJ1-1, with 7 bases identical to TRBD1. The germline CDR1 and CDR2 sequences are MNHNS and SASEGT. The CDR3 is 14 residues long. J was trimmed by 4 bases and V by 6 bases; bases with no gene match: 8. CDR3 in DNA: TGTGCCAGCAGGAAGGGGCAGGGGGTCACTGAAGCTTTCTTT. Amino acids: CASRKGQGVTEAFF.

The gene calls are TRBV11-2 and TRBJ2-7, with TRBD2 matching over 13 bases. Germline assignment: CDR1 SGHAT and CDR2 FQNNGV. The CDR3 totals 15 residues. Trimming cost V 5 bases and J 3 bases; bases outside gene matches: 4. The CDR3 coding sequence is TGTGCCAGCAGCCGCGGACTAGCGGGGGTCTACGAGCAGTACTTC. This sequence encodes CASSRGLAGVYEQYF.

The table lists this clone with a count of one. The chain carries TRBV29-1 and TRBJ1-2; no clear D gene. The CDR3 contains 12 residues. V was trimmed by 7 bases and J by 4 bases, leaving 13 bases between them. CDR1 and CDR2 (germline): SQVTM, ANQGSEA. The CDR3 DNA sequence: TGCAGCGCCGCCGTCAGTACCTATGGCTACACCTTC. It specifies CSAAVSTYGYTF.

J is TRBJ1-5 and V is TRBV29-1; TRBD1 matches 9 bases. Losses at the gene ends were 4 bases for V and 0 bases for J; bases not matched to a gene: 7. The CDR3 has 16 residues. Germline CDR1 SQVTM, CDR2 ANQGSEA. The CDR3 DNA reads as TGCAGCGTTGCCCTCGGACAGGGGAATAGCAATCAGCCCCAGCATTTT. Its protein is CSVALGQGNSNQPQHF.

The V and J genes are TRBV28 and TRBJ1-2, with D possibly matching TRBD1 (6 bases). Per germline, CDR1 MDHEN and CDR2 SYDVKM. The CDR3 consists of 12 residues. V dropped 10 bases and J dropped 3 bases, with 12 bases sitting between them. CDR3 coding DNA: TGTGCCACCACGTCAGGGGACTATGGCTACACCTTC. Translating it yields CATTSGDYGYTF.

This rearrangement joins TRBV4-2 to TRBJ2-5; TRBD1 matches 7 bases. V lost 0 bases to trimming and J lost 4 bases; unmatched junction nucleotides: 11. Germline assignment: CDR1 LGHNA and CDR2 YNFKEQ. This CDR3 comprises 17 residues. CDR3 sequence reads: CASSQDRTGEEGETQYF. CDR3 bases: TGTGCCAGCAGCCAAGATCGTACAGGGGAAGAGGGAGAGACCCAGTACTTC.

The chain is built from TRBV30 and TRBJ1-1, with D uncertain. Trimming cost V 0 bases and J 1 base, with 12 bases left between them. The CDR3 is 15 amino acids. Germline lookup yields CDR1 GTSNPN and CDR2 SVGIG (reference sequence). The CDR3 reads CAWSVLGLGNTEAFF. The CDR3 nucleotides read TGTGCCTGGAGTGTACTAGGGTTAGGGAACACTGAAGCTTTCTTT.

V and J are TRBV19 and TRBJ2-5, with TRBD2 matching over 12 bases. The CDR3 runs 18 residues. V was clipped by 8 bases and J by 4 bases; unmatched bases: 17. Per the germline V gene, CDR1 is LNHDA and CDR2 is SQIVND (reference sequence). CDR3 sequence: CASAREGLAGGPGETQYF. The CDR3 DNA follows: TGTGCCAGTGCACGAGAGGGGCTAGCGGGGGGGCCGGGAGAGACCCAGTACTTC. Full variable domain (missing parts from reference TRBV19 and TRBJ2-5): DGGITQSPKYLFRKEGQNVTLSCEQNLNHDAMYWYRQDPGQGLRLIYYSQIVNDFQKGDIAEGYSVSREKKESFPLTVTSAQKNPTAFYLCASAREGLAGGPGETQYFGPGTRLLVL.

The chain couples TRBV9 to TRBJ1-1; D might be TRBD1 (5 bases). Germline CDR1 is SGDLS and CDR2 is YYNGEE. The germline V and J ends were trimmed by 4 bases and 4 bases, with 11 bases remaining between them. The CDR3 covers 13 residues. CDR3 amino acids: CASSPGTGTEAFF. The CDR3 DNA follows: TGTGCCAGCAGCCCAGGGACGGGCACTGAAGCTTTCTTT.